The 5 T cell receptor beta chains given below trace back to one sample, sequenced in a study of T cells in women clearing cervical HPV infection. Clones were sequenced by immunoSEQ multiplex PCR, and TCRdb holds only the in-frame ones, with some missing. This table holds more than 10,000 clones. Sequencing was performed on blood buffy coat. The receptors here all came from a woman between 18 and 70 years old with a cervical HPV16 infection that either progressed to CIN3+ or cleared (not recorded which).

Note on this clone: The CDR3 goes on 3 residues after the read ends, and that part is filled in from the germline J gene. The chain is built from TRBV5-1 and TRBJ2-2; 10 bases map to TRBD2. The junction had 4 bases not matched to a gene; V was cut back by 1 base and J by 7 bases. Germline CDR1 is SGHRS and CDR2 is YFSETQ. The length of the CDR3 is 15 residues. The CDR3: CASSLLAGDVGELFF. The covered CDR3 bases are TGCGCCAGCAGCTTGCTAGCGGGGGACGTCGGGGAG.

With respect to this clone: The DNA ends 3 residues before the CDR3 does, and the rest of the CDR3 is filled in from the germline J gene. The chain couples TRBV7-9 to TRBJ1-5, with D uncertain. The V gene lost 1 base and the J gene lost 7 bases, with 5 bases spanning the gap. The CDR3 totals 12 residues. The germline V gene encodes CDR1 SEHNR and CDR2 FQNEAQ (reference sequence). CDR3 in amino acids: CASSLDIQPQHF. CDR3 DNA (partial): TGTGCCAGCAGCTTAGATATCCAGCCC.

Regarding this clone: The observed sequence ends 3 residues before the CDR3 terminus, with the missing tail filled in from the germline J gene. V gene TRBV5-5 combines with J gene TRBJ2-7, with D perhaps matching TRBD1 (5 bases). Looked up from germline, CDR1 is SGHKS and CDR2 is YYEKEE (reference sequence). This CDR3 has 14 residues. Between the trimmed V and J ends, which lost 5 bases and 2 bases, there was a span of 14 bases. The CDR3: CASRFRPTAYEQYF. CDR3 DNA, as far as it was read: TGTGCCAGCAGATTCCGACCGACAGCCTACGAG.

Regarding this clone: Sequencing ends 3 residues short of the CDR3 end; the germline J gene provides the rest. V and J are TRBV12-3 or TRBV12-4 and TRBJ1-4, with 8 bases that match TRBD1. The length of the CDR3 is 14 residues. The CDR3 protein is CASGGQEPLGKLFF. The sequenced part of the CDR3 DNA is TGTGCCAGCGGGGGACAGGAGCCACTTGGGAAA.

Worth noting for this clone: The read gets to within 3 residues of the CDR3 end, and the germline J gene fills in the rest. The chain carries TRBV5-1 and TRBJ2-2; TRBD1 matches at 9 bases. This CDR3 comprises 16 residues. The ends lost 6 bases at V and 1 base at J; junction bases unmatched: 7. Germline assignment: CDR1 SGHRS and CDR2 YFSETQ. The part of the CDR3 DNA that was read is TGCGCCAGCATAAGTGAGGGACAGGGGAACACCGGGGAG. Translated: CASISEGQGNTGE. The whole CDR3 is CASISEGQGNTGELFF.